This TCR beta chain was sequenced in a study of shared clonotypes between healthy human individuals. The CDR3 is 17 residues long. The ends lost 0 bases at V and 7 bases at J; junction bases unmatched: 7. Germline V CDR1 and CDR2: SGHRS, YFSETQ. Assay: immunoSEQ multiplex PCR; the TCRdb copy retains only in-frame clones and omits some. The sample holds 2 million to 3 million clones, under 95% seen once. This chain uses TRBV5-1 with TRBJ1-6, with 10 bases lining up with TRBD1. Sequenced sample: naive CD4+ T cells from PBMCs. This sample's subset: CD45RA+ positively selected. The clonotype originates from a man aged 18 to 29 in good health. Some clones in this sample may be carry-over from other donors' samples. This chain's CDR3 is CASSLDYLGQGNSPLHF. The CDR3 DNA is TGCGCCAGCAGCTTGGATTACCTGGGACAGGGGAATTCACCCCTCCACTTT.